Below are 29 T cell receptor beta chains sequenced from a single sample in a study of blood T cell repertoires in COVID-19. Clones were sequenced by immunoSEQ multiplex PCR, and TCRdb holds only the in-frame ones, with some missing. The sample consists of about 150,000 clones, approximately 80% of them appearing once. The sequenced sample was peripheral blood. The source of these receptors is a woman in her forties with active or convalescent COVID-19.

The chain uses TRBV29-1 and TRBJ2-2; possibly TRBD1 for D (6 bases). Germline V gene data show CDR1 as SQVTM and CDR2 as ANQGSEA. There are 13 residues in the CDR3. Trimming cost V 6 bases and J 5 bases, with 13 bases left between them. The CDR3 DNA is TGCAGCGTAGATACAGGGAGAACCGGGGAGCTGTTTTTT. Its protein product is CSVDTGRTGELFF.

The genes are TRBV14 and TRBJ1-5; the match to TRBD1 covers 8 bases. This CDR3 comprises 14 residues. CDR1 and CDR2 (germline): SGHDN, FVKESK. With 4 bases clipped from V and 2 bases from J, the junction kept 1 base outside the gene matches. The DNA of the CDR3 is TGTGCCAGCAGCCTGACAGGGGGCAATCAGCCCCAGCATTTT. It translates to CASSLTGGNQPQHF.

The gene calls are TRBV14 and TRBJ2-3, with 7 bases aligning to TRBD1. The germline gives CDR1 SGHDN, CDR2 FVKESK. J was trimmed by 5 bases and V by 3 bases; bases with no gene match: 14. The CDR3 covers 17 residues. CDR3 nucleotide sequence: TGTGCCAGCAGCCATTACAACGTGGCAGGGGGTATAGATACGCAGTATTTT. It specifies CASSHYNVAGGIDTQYF. The full variable domain, rest sourced from reference TRBV14 and TRBJ2-3, is EAGVTQFPSHSVIEKGQTVTLRCDPISGHDNLYWYRRVMGKEIKFLLHFVKESKQDESGMPNNRFLAERTGGTYSTLKVQPAELEDSGVYFCASSHYNVAGGIDTQYFGPGTRLTVL.

V is TRBV28 and J is TRBJ1-4; D remains ambiguous. The germline gives CDR1 MDHEN, CDR2 SYDVKM. The V end was cut by 6 bases, the J end by 7 bases, with 24 bases between. The CDR3 sequence is 17 residues long. In nucleotides, the CDR3 is TGTGCCAGCAGCAACTACAAGAGCGAGGCCTGGCTTGAAAAACTGTTTTTT. It is translated as CASSNYKSEAWLEKLFF.

The V and J genes are TRBV9 and TRBJ1-4; the D gene is possibly TRBD1 (6 bases). V lost 3 bases and J 0 bases, leaving 15 bases between the germline ends. The CDR3 sequence is 17 residues long. The germline CDR1 and CDR2 sequences are SGDLS and YYNGEE. The CDR3 sequence is CASSAPGVRTTNEKLFF. The CDR3 DNA reads TGTGCCAGCAGCGCACCAGGGGTTCGGACAACTAATGAAAAACTGTTTTTT.

The J gene is TRBJ1-1, the V gene TRBV20-1, with no clear D. CDR3 length: 13 residues. The germline V gene encodes CDR1 DFQATT and CDR2 SNEGSKA (reference sequence). V gave up 6 bases and J gave up 1 base, with 12 bases separating them. CDR3 sequence (DNA): TGCAGTGCCAGTCGAGGGCCGAACACTGAAGCTTTCTTT. It translates to CSASRGPNTEAFF.

The chain recombines TRBV29-1 with TRBJ2-2; D is perhaps TRBD1 (6 bases). V dropped 5 bases and J dropped 3 bases, with 13 bases sitting between them. From germline, CDR1 is SQVTM and CDR2 ANQGSEA. The CDR3 length is 14 residues. The CDR3 coding sequence is TGCAGCGTTTCTGCAGGGGTCGACACCGGGGAGCTGTTTTTT. This encodes CSVSAGVDTGELFF.

V gene TRBV3-1 (or the pseudogene TRBV3-2) combines with J gene TRBJ2-2, with 8 nucleotides matching TRBD1. Germline-derived CDR1 and CDR2 are LGHDT and YNNKEL (reference sequence). The CDR3 consists of 17 residues. Losses at the gene ends were 0 bases for V and 4 bases for J; bases not matched to a gene: 7. In nucleotides, the CDR3 is TGTGCCAGCAGCCAAGAAATCGGGACAGGTACCACCGGGGAGCTGTTTTTT. Its protein is CASSQEIGTGTTGELFF.

This clone turned up a few times. V gene TRBV6-2 or TRBV6-3 combines with J gene TRBJ2-1; possibly TRBD2 for D (6 bases). The ends were cut back, 2 bases at V and 4 bases at J, with 12 bases in the middle. This CDR3 region has 15 residues. Germline assignment: CDR1 MNHEY and CDR2 SVGEGT. The CDR3 here is CASSYERDLYNEQFF. As DNA, the CDR3 is TGTGCCAGCAGTTACGAGAGGGACTTATACAATGAGCAGTTCTTC.

The chain has TRBV9 and TRBJ1-6, with 7 bases lining up with TRBD1. J was trimmed by 7 bases and V by 3 bases; bases with no gene match: 7. Germline CDR1 reads SGDLS; CDR2 reads YYNGEE. The CDR3 is 15 residues long. This CDR3 is CASSETGKWNSPLHF. For the CDR3, the DNA is TGTGCCAGCAGCGAGACAGGGAAGTGGAATTCACCCCTCCACTTT.

The chain is built from TRBV7-2 and TRBJ2-1, with TRBD2 matching 14 bases. V dropped 4 bases and J dropped 9; count of bases not matched to a gene: 11. This CDR3 comprises 17 residues. Germline CDR1 and CDR2: SGHTA and FQGNSA. The CDR3 loop is CASSSRLAGGSTSEQFF. The DNA of the CDR3 is TGTGCCAGCAGCTCCCGACTAGCGGGAGGGTCTACGAGTGAGCAGTTCTTC.

This clone came up a few times. The gene calls are TRBV30 and TRBJ1-1; D unresolved. Deletions cut 3 bases from V and 8 bases from J, with 10 bases between. CDR3 size: 11 residues. Germline values: CDR1 GTSNPN, CDR2 SVGIG (reference sequence). The CDR3 spells CAWRRREEAFF. The CDR3 DNA sequence: TGTGCCTGGAGGCGGCGGGAAGAAGCTTTCTTT.

The chain couples TRBV7-8 to TRBJ1-2, with 7 bases fitting TRBD1. The CDR3 extends over 17 amino acids. Germline V gene sequence: CDR1 SGHVS, CDR2 FQNEAQ. After removal of 3 bases from V and 2 bases from J, the junction contained 12 bases not matched to a gene. CDR3 region: CASSLEALRGGNYGYTF. CDR3 in DNA: TGTGCCAGCAGCTTGGAGGCGCTTCGAGGGGGCAACTATGGCTACACCTTC.

The rearrangement uses TRBV7-8 and TRBJ1-5; D is uncertain. The germline V gene encodes CDR1 SGHVS and CDR2 FQNEAQ. The ends were cut back, 1 base at V and 3 bases at J, with 7 bases in the middle. The length of the CDR3 is 14 residues. The CDR3 loop reads CASSLVRDNQPQHF. The CDR3 DNA follows: TGTGCCAGCAGCTTAGTACGAGACAATCAGCCCCAGCATTTT.

This chain's CDR3 is CASSPPAGRGHGYTF. The CDR3 bases are TGTGCCAGCTCACCCCCCGCGGGCAGGGGCCATGGCTACACCTTC. This chain joins TRBV18 and TRBJ1-2; possible D gene TRBD1, 6 bases. Per germline, CDR1 KGHSH and CDR2 LQKENI. This CDR3 is built from 15 residues. V lost 3 bases and J 6 bases, leaving 17 bases between the germline ends.

The chain recombines TRBV7-2 with TRBJ2-2; D perhaps matches TRBD2 (5 bases). The CDR3 is 15 amino acids. Germline CDR1 is SGHTA and CDR2 is FQGNSA. V was clipped by 7 bases and J by 4 bases, with 16 bases between them. The CDR3 reads CASIVDAGATGELFF. The CDR3 DNA follows: TGTGCCAGCATCGTGGACGCGGGTGCCACCGGGGAGCTGTTTTTT.

This clone was observed a few times. The chain uses TRBV28 and TRBJ2-7; 9 nucleotides line up with TRBD1. Germline loops: CDR1 MDHEN, CDR2 SYDVKM. V shed 4 bases and J 8 bases; nucleotides not matched to a gene: 3. The CDR3 consists of 12 residues. The CDR3 nucleotides read TGTGCCAGCAGTTCGGGACAGGGCAAGCAGTACTTC. The encoded protein is CASSSGQGKQYF.

This chain connects TRBV7-2 to TRBJ2-7; the D is unclear. The germline V and J ends were trimmed by 5 bases and 0 bases, with 14 bases remaining between them. CDR1 and CDR2 (germline): SGHTA, FQGNSA. The CDR3 contains 15 residues. The CDR3 nucleotides read TGTGCCAGCAGCCCGTATAGACTTAGCTCCTACGAGCAGTACTTC. It is translated as CASSPYRLSSYEQYF.

The rearrangement uses TRBV27 and TRBJ1-2; D gene uncertain. The germline CDR1 and CDR2 sequences are MNHEY and SMNVEV (reference sequence). The CDR3 is 14 residues long. Deletions cut 0 bases from V and 8 bases from J, with 13 bases between. CDR3 coding DNA: TGTGCCAGCAGTTTATCTGGCACAGATCGGGGCTACACCTTC. Its protein is CASSLSGTDRGYTF.

The gene calls are TRBV14 and TRBJ1-2; D gene uncertain. This CDR3 spans 16 amino acids. Germline-derived CDR1 and CDR2 are SGHDN and FVKESK. Trimming took off 2 bases at V and 4 bases at J, with 17 bases between the two ends. The CDR3 loop reads CASSQSSGGRLYGYTF. DNA for the CDR3: TGTGCCAGCAGCCAAAGTTCTGGTGGAAGACTCTATGGCTACACCTTC.

This sequence joins TRBV5-6 and TRBJ1-6; tentatively, D is TRBD1 (6 bases). V gave up 0 bases and J gave up 10 bases, with 17 bases separating them. Germline V gene data show CDR1 as SGHDT and CDR2 as YYEEEE. The CDR3 consists of 16 residues. DNA for the CDR3: TGTGCCAGCAGCTTGGTAGGAGGCAGGGGAGAATCACCCCTCCACTTT. Translation: CASSLVGGRGESPLHF.

The chain recombines TRBV28 with TRBJ1-3; a possible D gene is TRBD1 (5 bases). V was clipped by 5 bases and J by 2 bases, with 16 bases between them. CDR3 length: 16 amino acids. Germline V gene data show CDR1 as MDHEN and CDR2 as SYDVKM. The CDR3 sequence is CASSLPPGVPGNTIYF. CDR3 sequence (DNA): TGTGCCAGCAGTCTCCCCCCGGGGGTGCCTGGAAACACCATATATTTT. Using reference TRBV28 and TRBJ1-3 for the parts outside the CDR3, the full variable domain is DVKVTQSSRYLVKRTGEKVFLECVQDMDHENMFWYRQDPGLGLRLIYFSYDVKMKEKGDIPEGYSVSREKKERFSLILESASTNQTSMYLCASSLPPGVPGNTIYFGEGSWLTVV.

The chain uses TRBV3-1 (or the pseudogene TRBV3-2) and TRBJ2-2; TRBD1 matches at 8 bases. Germline lookup yields CDR1 LGHDT and CDR2 YNNKEL (reference sequence). CDR3 length: 16 amino acids. J lost 7 bases, V lost 1 base, and 8 bases had no gene match. Written as DNA, the CDR3 is TGTGCCAGCAGCCAAGGCGGACAGGGTCGGTTCGGGGAGCTGTTTTTT. Protein sequence: CASSQGGQGRFGELFF.

The chain carries TRBV5-1 and TRBJ2-7; 9 bases agree with TRBD1. From germline, CDR1 is SGHRS and CDR2 YFSETQ. Losses at the gene ends were 4 bases for V and 4 bases for J; bases not matched to a gene: 9. The CDR3 is made up of 15 amino acids. For the CDR3, the DNA is TGCGCCAGCAGCGGAGGCGGGACAGGGTATTACGAGCAGTACTTC. It encodes CASSGGGTGYYEQYF.

The rearrangement uses TRBV5-4 and TRBJ1-1; 9 bases are shared with TRBD1. Losses at the gene ends were 2 bases for V and 1 base for J; bases not matched to a gene: 6. Germline V CDR1 and CDR2: SGHNT, YYREEE (reference sequence). This CDR3 region has 16 residues. The CDR3 spells CASSFEQGARNTEAFF. CDR3 sequence (DNA): TGTGCCAGCAGCTTCGAACAGGGGGCGCGGAACACTGAAGCTTTCTTT. Variable domain in full (rest from reference TRBV5-4 and TRBJ1-1): ETGVTQSPTHLIKTRGQQVTLRCSSQSGHNTVSWYQQALGQGPQFIFQYYREEENGRGNFPPRFSGLQFPNYSSELNVNALELDDSALYLCASSFEQGARNTEAFFGQGTRLTVV.

The V and J genes are TRBV7-8 and TRBJ1-1; D is unresolved. The CDR3 is 13 residues long. The germline V and J ends were trimmed by 6 bases and 1 base, with 9 bases remaining between them. The germline V gene encodes CDR1 SGHVS and CDR2 FQNEAQ. The CDR3 sequence: CASRPMRNTEAFF. In DNA form, the CDR3 reads TGTGCCAGCAGGCCTATGAGGAACACTGAAGCTTTCTTT.

This clone appeared a single time. The chain employs TRBV18 and TRBJ2-3, with a weak D call TRBD2 (5 bases). The CDR3 loop spans 15 amino acids. The V and J ends lost 2 bases and 0 bases respectively, with 9 bases between them. Looked up from germline, CDR1 is KGHSH and CDR2 is LQKENI. CDR3: CASSPGAASTDTQYF. For the CDR3, the DNA is TGTGCCAGCTCACCAGGAGCGGCTAGCACAGATACGCAGTATTTT.

The genes are TRBV7-7 and TRBJ2-7, with 7 nucleotides matching TRBD2. With 5 bases clipped from V and 0 bases from J, the junction kept 10 bases outside the gene matches. Germline V gene lookup returns CDR1 SSHAT and CDR2 FNYEAQ (reference sequence). The CDR3 runs 16 residues. CDR3 nucleotide sequence: TGTGCCAGCAGCGCTCTAGCGGATCCCAGCTCCTACGAGCAGTACTTC. Residues: CASSALADPSSYEQYF.

The V call is TRBV2, the J call TRBJ1-1; TRBD1 matches at 9 bases. After removal of 6 bases from V and 5 bases from J, the junction contained 16 bases not matched to a gene. Germline V gives CDR1 SNHLY, CDR2 FYNNEI. This CDR3 is built from 17 residues. The CDR3, as DNA: TGTGCCAGCAGGAGAAGCGCTAAAATGGGACAGGGTACTGAAGCTTTCTTT. Encoded protein: CASRRSAKMGQGTEAFF.